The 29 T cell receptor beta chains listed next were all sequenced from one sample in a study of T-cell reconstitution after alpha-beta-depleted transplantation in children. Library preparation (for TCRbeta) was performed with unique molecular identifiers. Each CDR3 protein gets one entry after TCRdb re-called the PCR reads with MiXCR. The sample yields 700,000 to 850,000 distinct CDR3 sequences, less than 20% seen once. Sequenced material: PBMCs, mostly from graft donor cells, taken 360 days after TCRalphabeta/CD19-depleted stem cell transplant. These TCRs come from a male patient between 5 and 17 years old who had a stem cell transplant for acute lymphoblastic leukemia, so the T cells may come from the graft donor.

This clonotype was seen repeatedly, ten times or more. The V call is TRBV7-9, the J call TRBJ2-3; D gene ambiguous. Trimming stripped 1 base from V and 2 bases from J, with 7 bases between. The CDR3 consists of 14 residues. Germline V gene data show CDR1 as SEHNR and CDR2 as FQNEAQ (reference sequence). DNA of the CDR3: TGTGCCAGCAGCTTAGAGGGCCTCACAGATACGCAGTATTTT. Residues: CASSLEGLTDTQYF.

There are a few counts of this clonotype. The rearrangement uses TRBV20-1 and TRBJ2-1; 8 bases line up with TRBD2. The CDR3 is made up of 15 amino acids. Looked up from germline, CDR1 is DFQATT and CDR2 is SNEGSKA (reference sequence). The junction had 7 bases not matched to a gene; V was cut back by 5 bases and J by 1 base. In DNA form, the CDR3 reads TGCAGTGCTCGTAATAGCGGGGATTCCTACAATGAGCAGTTCTTC. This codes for CSARNSGDSYNEQFF.

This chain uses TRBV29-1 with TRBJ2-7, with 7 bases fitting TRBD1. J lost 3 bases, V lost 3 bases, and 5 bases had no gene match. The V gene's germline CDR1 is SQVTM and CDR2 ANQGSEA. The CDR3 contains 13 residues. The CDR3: CSVDQGDIYEQYF. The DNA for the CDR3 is TGCAGCGTTGACCAGGGGGACATCTACGAGCAGTACTTC.

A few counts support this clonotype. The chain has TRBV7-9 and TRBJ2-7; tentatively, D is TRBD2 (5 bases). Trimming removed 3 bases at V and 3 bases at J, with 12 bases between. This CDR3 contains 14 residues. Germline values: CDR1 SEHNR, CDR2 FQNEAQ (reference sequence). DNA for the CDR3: TGTGCCAGCAGCTTCCTTTCCGGGGACTACGAGCAGTACTTC. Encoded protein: CASSFLSGDYEQYF.

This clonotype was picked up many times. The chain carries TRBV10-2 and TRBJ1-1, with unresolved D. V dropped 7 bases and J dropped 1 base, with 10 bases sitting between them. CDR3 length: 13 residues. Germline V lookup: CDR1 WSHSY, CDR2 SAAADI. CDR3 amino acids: CASTGNWNTEAFF. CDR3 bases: TGCGCCAGCACGGGGAATTGGAACACTGAAGCTTTCTTT.

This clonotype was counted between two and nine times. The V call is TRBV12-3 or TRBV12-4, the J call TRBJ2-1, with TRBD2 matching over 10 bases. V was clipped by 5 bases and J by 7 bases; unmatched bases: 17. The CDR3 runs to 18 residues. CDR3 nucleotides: TGTGCCAGCAGTGAAATAGCGGGAGGTTGGTTAGATAGAAATGAGCAGTTCTTC. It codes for CASSEIAGGWLDRNEQFF.

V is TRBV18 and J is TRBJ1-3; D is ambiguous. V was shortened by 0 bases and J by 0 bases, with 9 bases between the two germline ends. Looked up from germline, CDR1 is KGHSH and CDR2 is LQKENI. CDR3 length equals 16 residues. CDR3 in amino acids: CASSPPVGPSGNTIYF. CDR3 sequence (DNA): TGTGCCAGCTCACCACCGGTAGGCCCCTCTGGAAACACCATATATTTT.

CDR3 protein: CASSLEGRSGNQPQHF. CDR3 DNA: TGCGCCAGCAGCTTGGAAGGGCGGTCTGGCAATCAGCCCCAGCATTTT. The V gene is TRBV5-1, the J gene TRBJ1-5; D call uncertain. Trimming left V 0 bases short and J 2 bases short, with 12 bases between. The CDR3 extends over 16 amino acids. Per the germline V gene, CDR1 is SGHRS and CDR2 is YFSETQ.

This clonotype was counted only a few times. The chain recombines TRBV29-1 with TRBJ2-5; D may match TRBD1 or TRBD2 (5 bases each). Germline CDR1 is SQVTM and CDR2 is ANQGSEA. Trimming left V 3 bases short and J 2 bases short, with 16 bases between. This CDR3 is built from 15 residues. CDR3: CSVDGVRGPQETQYF. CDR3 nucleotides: TGCAGCGTTGACGGGGTGAGGGGACCTCAAGAGACCCAGTACTTC.

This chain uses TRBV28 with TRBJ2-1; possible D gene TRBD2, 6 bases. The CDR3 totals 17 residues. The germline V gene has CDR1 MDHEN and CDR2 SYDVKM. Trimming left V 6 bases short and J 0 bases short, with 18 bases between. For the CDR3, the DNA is TGTGCCAGCAGGGGAGGCCTAAGCGGGTACTCCTACAATGAGCAGTTCTTC. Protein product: CASRGGLSGYSYNEQFF.

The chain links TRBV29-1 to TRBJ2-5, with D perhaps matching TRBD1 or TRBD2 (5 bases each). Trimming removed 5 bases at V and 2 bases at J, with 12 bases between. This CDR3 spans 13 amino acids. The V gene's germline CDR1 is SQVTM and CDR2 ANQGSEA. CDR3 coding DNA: TGCAGCGTTCTTCGGGACGATCAAGAGACCCAGTACTTC. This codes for CSVLRDDQETQYF. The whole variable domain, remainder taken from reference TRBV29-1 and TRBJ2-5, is SAVISQKPSRDICQRGTSLTIQCQVDSQVTMMFWYRQQPGQSLTLIATANQGSEATYESGFVIDKFPISRPNLTFSTLTVSNMSPEDSSIYLCSVLRDDQETQYFGPGTRLLVL.

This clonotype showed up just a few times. CDR3 amino acids: CASSMGSTNYGYTF. The DNA for the CDR3 is TGCGCCAGTTCTATGGGAAGCACGAACTATGGCTACACCTTC. This chain links TRBV5-1 with TRBJ1-2; no firm D call. Germline CDR1 is SGHRS and CDR2 is YFSETQ. The CDR3 is made up of 14 amino acids. With 8 bases removed from V and 2 bases from J, the gap between germline ends came to 16 bases.

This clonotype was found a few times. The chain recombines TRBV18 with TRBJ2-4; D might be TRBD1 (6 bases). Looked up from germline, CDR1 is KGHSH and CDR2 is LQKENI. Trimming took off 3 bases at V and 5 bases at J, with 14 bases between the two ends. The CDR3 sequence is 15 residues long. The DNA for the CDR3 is TGTGCCAGCTCACCGAGAACAGGGTCCCAAAACATTCAGTACTTC. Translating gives CASSPRTGSQNIQYF.

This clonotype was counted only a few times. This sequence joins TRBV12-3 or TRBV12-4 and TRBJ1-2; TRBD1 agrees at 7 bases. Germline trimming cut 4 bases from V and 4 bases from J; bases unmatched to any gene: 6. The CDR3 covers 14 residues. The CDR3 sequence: CASSYGQAFYGYTF. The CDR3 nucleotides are TGTGCCAGCAGTTACGGACAGGCCTTCTATGGCTACACCTTC.

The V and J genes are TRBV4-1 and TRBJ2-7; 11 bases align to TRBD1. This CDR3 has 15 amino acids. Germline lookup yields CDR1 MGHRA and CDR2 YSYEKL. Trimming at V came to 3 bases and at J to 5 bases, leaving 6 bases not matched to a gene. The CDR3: CASSHGQGASHEQYF. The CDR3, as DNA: TGCGCCAGCAGCCACGGACAGGGGGCAAGTCACGAGCAGTACTTC.

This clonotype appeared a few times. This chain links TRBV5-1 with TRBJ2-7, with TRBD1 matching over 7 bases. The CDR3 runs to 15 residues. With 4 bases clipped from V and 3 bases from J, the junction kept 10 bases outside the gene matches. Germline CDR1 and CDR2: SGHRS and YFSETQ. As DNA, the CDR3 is TGCGCCAGCAGCCTCACCCGACAGGGCGTCTACGAGCAGTACTTC. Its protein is CASSLTRQGVYEQYF.

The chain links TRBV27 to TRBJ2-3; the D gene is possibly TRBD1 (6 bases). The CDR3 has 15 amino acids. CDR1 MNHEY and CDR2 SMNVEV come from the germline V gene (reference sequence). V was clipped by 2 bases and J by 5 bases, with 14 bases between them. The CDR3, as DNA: TGTGCCAGCAGTTTACAGGGGCGTGGGGAAGATACGCAGTATTTT. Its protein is CASSLQGRGEDTQYF.

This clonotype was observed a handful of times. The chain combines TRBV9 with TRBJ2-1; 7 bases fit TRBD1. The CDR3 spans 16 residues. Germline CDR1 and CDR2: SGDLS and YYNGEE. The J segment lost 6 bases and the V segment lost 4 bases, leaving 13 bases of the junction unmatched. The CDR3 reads CASSSLGTEGSNEQFF. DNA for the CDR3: TGTGCCAGCAGCTCCCTCGGGACAGAGGGGTCCAATGAGCAGTTCTTC.

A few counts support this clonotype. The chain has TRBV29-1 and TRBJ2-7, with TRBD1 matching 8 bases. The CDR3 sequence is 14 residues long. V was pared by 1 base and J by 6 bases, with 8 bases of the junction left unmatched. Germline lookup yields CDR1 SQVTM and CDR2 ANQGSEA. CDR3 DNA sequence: TGCAGCGTTGAAGCCGGGACAGGTACGGCCGAGCAGTACTTC. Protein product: CSVEAGTGTAEQYF.

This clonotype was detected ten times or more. This CDR3 is CASSYRSARTYEQYF. The CDR3 coding sequence is TGTGCCAGCAGTTACCGGTCGGCTAGAACCTACGAGCAGTACTTC. This sequence joins TRBV6-5 and TRBJ2-7; D gene ambiguous. This CDR3 region has 15 residues. CDR1 is MNHEY and CDR2 is SVGAGI in the germline V gene. Trimming cost V 2 bases and J 2 bases, with 13 bases left between them.

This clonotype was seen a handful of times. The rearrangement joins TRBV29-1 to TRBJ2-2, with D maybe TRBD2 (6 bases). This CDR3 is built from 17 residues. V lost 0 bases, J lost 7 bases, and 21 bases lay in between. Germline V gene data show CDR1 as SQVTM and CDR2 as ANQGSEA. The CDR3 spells CSVEDRRLGGTHGELFF. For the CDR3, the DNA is TGCAGCGTTGAAGATAGGAGACTCGGAGGGACTCACGGGGAGCTGTTTTTT.

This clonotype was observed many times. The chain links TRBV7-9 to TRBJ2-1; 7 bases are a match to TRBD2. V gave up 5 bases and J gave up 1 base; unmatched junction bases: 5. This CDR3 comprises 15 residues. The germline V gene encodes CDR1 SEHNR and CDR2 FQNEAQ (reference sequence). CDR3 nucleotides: TGTGCCAGCAGCCGAAGCGGGGCTTCCTACAATGAGCAGTTCTTC. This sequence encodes CASSRSGASYNEQFF.

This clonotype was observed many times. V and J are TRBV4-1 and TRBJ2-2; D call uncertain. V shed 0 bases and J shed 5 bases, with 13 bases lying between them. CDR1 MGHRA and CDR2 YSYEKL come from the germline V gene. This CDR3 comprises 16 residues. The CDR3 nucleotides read TGCGCCAGCAGCCAAGATCGAGGCAGCTGGACCGGGGAGCTGTTTTTT. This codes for CASSQDRGSWTGELFF.

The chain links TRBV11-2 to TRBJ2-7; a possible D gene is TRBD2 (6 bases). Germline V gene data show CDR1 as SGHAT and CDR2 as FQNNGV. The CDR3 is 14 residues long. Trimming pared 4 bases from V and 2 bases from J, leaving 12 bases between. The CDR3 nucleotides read TGTGCCAGCAGCTCAAGGACTAACCCCTACGAGCAGTACTTC. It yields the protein CASSSRTNPYEQYF. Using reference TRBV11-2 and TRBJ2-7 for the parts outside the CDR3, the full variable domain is EAGVAQSPRYKIIEKRQSVAFWCNPISGHATLYWYQQILGQGPKLLIQFQNNGVVDDSQLPKDRFSAERLKGVDSTLKIQPAKLEDSAVYLCASSSRTNPYEQYFGPGTRLTVT.

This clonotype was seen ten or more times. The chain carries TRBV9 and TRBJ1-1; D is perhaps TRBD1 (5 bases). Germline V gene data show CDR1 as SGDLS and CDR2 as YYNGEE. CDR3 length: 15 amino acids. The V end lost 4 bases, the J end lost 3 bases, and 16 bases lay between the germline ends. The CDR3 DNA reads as TGTGCCAGCAGCCCTGCCCGGGCGGGGGACACTGAAGCTTTCTTT. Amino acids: CASSPARAGDTEAFF.

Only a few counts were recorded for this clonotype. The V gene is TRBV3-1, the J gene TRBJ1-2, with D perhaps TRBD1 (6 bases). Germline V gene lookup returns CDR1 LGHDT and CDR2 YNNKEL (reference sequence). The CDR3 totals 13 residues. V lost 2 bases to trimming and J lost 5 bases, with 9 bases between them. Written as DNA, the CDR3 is TGTGCCAGCAGCCAAAGGGGGGCGTATGGCTACACCTTC. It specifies CASSQRGAYGYTF.

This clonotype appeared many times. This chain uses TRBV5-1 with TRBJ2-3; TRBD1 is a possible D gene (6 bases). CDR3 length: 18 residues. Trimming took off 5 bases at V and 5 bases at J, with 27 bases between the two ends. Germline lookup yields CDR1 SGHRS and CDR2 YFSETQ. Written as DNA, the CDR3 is TGCGCCAGCAGACACTACCTCCAGGGGTCATTTAGAGAAGATACGCAGTATTTT. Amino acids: CASRHYLQGSFREDTQYF.

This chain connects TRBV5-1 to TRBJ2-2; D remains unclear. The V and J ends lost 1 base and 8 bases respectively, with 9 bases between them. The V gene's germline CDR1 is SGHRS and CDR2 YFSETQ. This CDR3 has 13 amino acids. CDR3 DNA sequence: TGCGCCAGCAGCTTGACTCCCACTGGGGAGCTGTTTTTT. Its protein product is CASSLTPTGELFF.

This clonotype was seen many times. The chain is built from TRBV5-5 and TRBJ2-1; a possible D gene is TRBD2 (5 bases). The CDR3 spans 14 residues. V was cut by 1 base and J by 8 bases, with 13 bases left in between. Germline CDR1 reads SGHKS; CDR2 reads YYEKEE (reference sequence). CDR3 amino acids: CASSLSPGRDEQFF. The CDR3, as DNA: TGTGCCAGCAGCTTGTCCCCGGGAAGGGATGAGCAGTTCTTC.